The 3 T cell receptor beta chains given below trace back to one sample, sequenced in a study of regulatory T cells in long-lasting Graves disease. Documented time point: persistent/refractory GD, antithyroid drugs over 5 years with positive TRAb. PBMC-derived RNA was used for the TCR library. Building of the TCR beta libraries involved iRepertoire HTBI primers and Arm-PCR of CDR3 regions. From the multiplex PCR reads, TCRdb called clonotypes with MiXCR, one entry per CDR3 protein. This table has 420,000 or so distinct CDR3 sequences, 20% to 30% appearing once. The material sequenced was peripheral blood mononuclear cells (PBMCs), taken when the disease was refractory, from a patient treated with antithyroid drugs. Receptors were obtained from a female donor with Graves disease.

J is TRBJ2-4 and V is TRBV20-1, with unresolved D. V lost 5 bases and J 3 bases, leaving 17 bases between the germline ends. Germline V lookup: CDR1 DFQATT, CDR2 SNEGSKA (reference sequence). The CDR3 contains 15 residues. The CDR3 protein is CSAQAPLDLKNIQYF. The DNA for the CDR3 is TGCAGTGCTCAGGCTCCCCTTGATCTCAAAAACATTCAGTACTTC.

This clonotype has only a few counts. The chain joins TRBV7-3 to TRBJ2-2; either TRBD1 or TRBD2 may fit D (7 bases each). V dropped 1 base and J dropped 4 bases, with 16 bases sitting between them. The CDR3 totals 17 residues. Germline lookup yields CDR1 SGHTA and CDR2 FQGTGA. CDR3 in amino acids: CASSLKGGGRVTGELFF. The CDR3 DNA sequence: TGTGCCAGCAGCTTAAAAGGGGGCGGGAGAGTCACCGGGGAGCTGTTTTTT. Supplemented by reference TRBV7-3 and TRBJ2-2, the full variable domain reads GAGVSQTPSNKVTEKGKYVELRCDPISGHTALYWYRQSLGQGPEFLIYFQGTGAADDSGLPNDRFFAVRPEGSVSTLKIQRTERGDSAVYLCASSLKGGGRVTGELFFGEGSRLTVL.

The genes are TRBV2 and TRBJ2-7; D is possibly TRBD2 (6 bases). Germline CDR1 reads SNHLY; CDR2 reads FYNNEI. Trimming left V 0 bases short and J 6 bases short, with 9 bases between. The CDR3 is 13 amino acids. The CDR3 sequence: CASSEARGGEQYF. Written as DNA, the CDR3 is TGTGCCAGCAGTGAAGCGCGGGGCGGCGAGCAGTACTTC. Full variable domain (rest looked up from reference TRBV2 and TRBJ2-7): EPEVTQTPSHQVTQMGQEVILRCVPISNHLYFYWYRQILGQKVEFLVSFYNNEISEKSEIFDDQFSVERPDGSNFTLKIRSTKLEDSAMYFCASSEARGGEQYFGPGTRLTVT.